These T cell receptor beta chains were read from a single sample in a study of blood T cell repertoires in COVID-19. Method: immunoSEQ multiplex PCR; TCRdb's copy keeps in-frame clones and lacks some. The profile covers 150,000 to 200,000 clones, with roughly 86% appearing a single time and more than 0.75% taken by the ten largest. The sample consisted of peripheral blood. These receptors were collected from a man between 18 and 35 years old with acute or convalescent COVID-19. CDR3s include the opening cysteine and the closing phenylalanine or tryptophan. The D gene is left open where the match is weak. Only part of the rows carry a size: once, few, many, or a class if the clone is expanded.

clone size,D gene,V gene,J gene,CDR3 protein,CDR3 DNA
NA,NA,TRBV9,TRBJ1-1,CASSVGGTYTEAFF,TGTGCCAGCAGCGTAGGGGGCACGTATACTGAAGCTTTCTTT
NA,TRBD1,TRBV14,TRBJ2-5,CASSQTDRGETQYF,TGTGCCAGCAGCCAAACGGACAGGGGAGAGACCCAGTACTTC
NA,TRBD1,TRBV2,TRBJ2-7,CASKTQGQVNEQYF,TGTGCCAGCAAAACCCAGGGACAGGTTAACGAGCAGTACTTC
NA,NA,TRBV11-2,TRBJ1-1,CASSAFQGNTEAFF,TGTGCCAGCAGCGCATTTCAGGGGAACACTGAAGCTTTCTTT
NA,NA,TRBV12-5,TRBJ2-5,CATGRAGETQYF,TGTGCTACGGGTCGGGCGGGGGAGACCCAGTACTTC
NA,NA,TRBV7-6,TRBJ1-3,CASSLPRASHRERRGGNTIYF,TGTGCCAGCAGCTTACCCCGCGCCTCACACAGGGAGCGGCGAGGGGGAAACACCATATATTTT
NA,TRBD1,TRBV3-1/TRBV3-2,TRBJ2-2,CASSRPGQLNTGELFF,TGTGCCAGCAGCCGACCGGGACAGCTCAATACCGGGGAGCTGTTTTTT
NA,NA,TRBV3-1/TRBV3-2,TRBJ2-1,CASSQERSGVGEQFF,TGTGCCAGCAGCCAAGAAAGGTCAGGGGTTGGCGAGCAGTTCTTC
NA,TRBD1,TRBV6-5,TRBJ1-5,CASSPDRGPQPQHF,TGTGCCAGCAGTCCCGACAGGGGGCCTCAGCCCCAGCATTTT
NA,NA,TRBV11-2,TRBJ2-5,CASSLVSTGPRETQYF,TGTGCCAGCAGCTTGGTATCGACAGGCCCCCGGGAGACCCAGTACTTC
NA,NA,TRBV6-5,TRBJ1-3,CASTTLGGNTIYF,TGTGCCAGCACGACTCTAGGTGGAAACACCATATATTTT
NA,NA,TRBV5-1,TRBJ2-1,CASTTGSGGASYNEQFF,TGCGCCAGCACCACCGGCTCGGGGGGCGCCTCCTACAATGAGCAGTTCTTC
NA,TRBD2,TRBV3-1/TRBV3-2,TRBJ2-1,CASSPFVSGGPYEQFF,TGTGCCAGCAGCCCCTTCGTTTCGGGGGGGCCCTATGAGCAGTTCTTC
NA,TRBD1,TRBV30,TRBJ2-1,CAWRAGQAYYNEQFF,TGTGCCTGGAGAGCCGGACAGGCATACTACAATGAGCAGTTCTTC
NA,NA,TRBV7-9,TRBJ1-2,CASSLGNYRANYGYTF,TGTGCCAGCAGCTTAGGGAACTACAGGGCTAACTATGGCTACACCTTC
few,TRBD1,TRBV2,TRBJ1-5,CASRGGTGGDQPQHF,TGTGCCAGCAGGGGAGGGACAGGGGGAGATCAGCCCCAGCATTTT
NA,NA,TRBV9,TRBJ2-5,CASSVAGGQETQYF,TGTGCCAGCAGCGTAGCCGGGGGACAAGAGACCCAGTACTTC
NA,TRBD1,TRBV3-1/TRBV3-2,TRBJ1-2,CASSMTGLYGYTF,TGTGCCAGCAGTATGACAGGGCTCTATGGCTACACCTTC
NA,NA,TRBV14,TRBJ2-5,CASAAERGETQYF,TGTGCCAGTGCCGCAGAGCGAGGAGAGACCCAGTACTTC
NA,TRBD1,TRBV6-5,TRBJ1-2,CASGDRGRYGYTF,TGTGCCAGCGGAGACAGGGGCCGCTATGGCTACACCTTC
NA,TRBD2,TRBV5-1,TRBJ2-3,CASSRGTSGVEDTQYF,TGCGCCAGCAGCAGGGGGACTAGCGGGGTGGAGGATACGCAGTATTTT
NA,TRBD2,TRBV18,TRBJ2-2,CASSPRDYLVAGELFF,TGTGCCAGCTCACCAAGGGACTACCTAGTAGCTGGGGAGCTGTTTTTT
NA,NA,TRBV12-3/TRBV12-4,TRBJ1-5,CASSFPGEQPQHF,TGTGCCAGCAGTTTTCCAGGGGAACAGCCCCAGCATTTT
NA,NA,TRBV11-2,TRBJ1-2,CASSLDVAGSYGYTF,TGTGCCAGCAGCTTAGATGTTGCAGGGTCCTATGGCTACACCTTC
NA,NA,TRBV7-9,TRBJ2-3,CSYGPVSTDTQYF,TGTTCATACGGTCCCGTCAGCACAGATACGCAGTATTTT
few,TRBD1,TRBV5-1,TRBJ2-6,CASSARDRHFSGANVLTF,TGCGCCAGCAGCGCCCGGGACAGGCATTTCTCTGGGGCCAACGTCCTGACTTTC
NA,NA,TRBV6-5,TRBJ2-7,CASSPDRSFYEQYF,TGTGCCAGCAGTCCAGACAGGTCTTTCTACGAGCAGTACTTC
NA,NA,TRBV6-5,TRBJ1-3,CASSRGGNGGNTIYF,TGTGCCAGCAGTAGGGGGGGGAATGGAGGAAACACCATATATTTT
NA,NA,TRBV28,TRBJ1-2,CASSPSGTILYGYTF,TGTGCCAGCAGCCCTTCAGGGACAATCCTCTATGGCTACACCTTC
NA,TRBD2,TRBV9,TRBJ2-2,CASSPTSGGRPNTGELFF,TGTGCCAGCAGCCCCACCAGCGGGGGCCGTCCGAACACCGGGGAGCTGTTTTTT
NA,TRBD1,TRBV2,TRBJ2-3,CASTYSTGVPDTQYF,TGTGCCAGCACGTATTCGACAGGGGTTCCGGATACGCAGTATTTT
NA,NA,TRBV19,TRBJ1-5,CASSIGRASNQPQHF,TGTGCCAGTAGTATAGGCAGGGCTAGCAATCAGCCCCAGCATTTT
NA,TRBD1,TRBV19,TRBJ1-2,CASSPRWTGIYGYTF,TGTGCCAGTAGTCCACGCTGGACAGGAATTTATGGCTACACCTTC
NA,NA,TRBV7-8,TRBJ1-5,CASSLVGGVQPQHF,TGTGCCAGCAGCTTAGTTGGGGGGGTTCAGCCCCAGCATTTT
NA,TRBD1,TRBV18,TRBJ1-3,CASSPAGGFSGNTIYF,TGTGCCAGCTCACCGGCAGGGGGTTTCTCTGGAAACACCATATATTTT
NA,TRBD1,TRBV7-2,TRBJ2-1,CASSTRTGYNEQFF,TGTGCCAGCAGCACAAGGACAGGTTACAATGAGCAGTTCTTC
NA,TRBD2,TRBV30,TRBJ2-7,CAWSVATSGRYEQYF,TGTGCCTGGAGTGTAGCGACTAGCGGCCGCTACGAGCAGTACTTC
NA,TRBD2,TRBV6-1,TRBJ2-1,CASSEPGGGDEQFF,TGTGCCAGCAGTGAACCGGGCGGGGGGGATGAGCAGTTCTTC
NA,TRBD2,TRBV28,TRBJ2-5,CASRKLAGGPRETQYF,TGTGCCAGCAGGAAACTAGCGGGGGGCCCGAGGGAGACCCAGTACTTC
NA,TRBD2,TRBV2,TRBJ2-1,CASSRLAGNEQFF,TGTGCCAGCAGTCGACTAGCGGGGAATGAGCAGTTCTTC
NA,TRBD1,TRBV7-9,TRBJ1-4,CASSPGTADYNEKLFF,TGTGCCAGCAGTCCCGGGACAGCCGACTATAATGAAAAACTGTTTTTT